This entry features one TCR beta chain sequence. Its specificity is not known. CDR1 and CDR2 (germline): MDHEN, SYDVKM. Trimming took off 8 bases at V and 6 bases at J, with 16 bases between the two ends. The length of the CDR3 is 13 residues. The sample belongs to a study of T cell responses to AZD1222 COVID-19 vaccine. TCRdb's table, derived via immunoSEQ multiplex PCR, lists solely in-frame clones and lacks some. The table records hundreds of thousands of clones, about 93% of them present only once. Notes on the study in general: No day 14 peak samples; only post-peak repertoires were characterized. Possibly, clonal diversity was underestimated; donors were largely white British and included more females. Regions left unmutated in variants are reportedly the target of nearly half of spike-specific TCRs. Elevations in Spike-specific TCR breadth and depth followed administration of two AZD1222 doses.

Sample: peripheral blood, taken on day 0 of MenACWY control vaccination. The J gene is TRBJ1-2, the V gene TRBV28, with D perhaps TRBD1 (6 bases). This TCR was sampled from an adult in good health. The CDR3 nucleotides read TGTGCCAGCTTATCTCGGGGGGCGGATGGCTACACCTTC. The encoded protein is CASLSRGADGYTF.